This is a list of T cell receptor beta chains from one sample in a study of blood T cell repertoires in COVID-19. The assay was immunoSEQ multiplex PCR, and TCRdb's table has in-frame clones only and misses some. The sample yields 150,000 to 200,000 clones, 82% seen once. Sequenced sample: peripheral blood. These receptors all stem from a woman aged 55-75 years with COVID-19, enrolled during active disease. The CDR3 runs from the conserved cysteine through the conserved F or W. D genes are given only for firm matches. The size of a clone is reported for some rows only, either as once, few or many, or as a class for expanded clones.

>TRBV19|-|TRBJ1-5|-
TGTGCCAGTAGTACCGAACGAGATCAGCCCCAGCATTTT
CASSTERDQPQHF
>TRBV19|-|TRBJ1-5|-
TGTGCCAGTAGTTGGGGGGGATCTAGCAATCAGCCCCAGCATTTT
CASSWGGSSNQPQHF
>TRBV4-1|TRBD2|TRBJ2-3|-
TGCGCCAGCAGCCAAGAGGACAGGGTCGGACTAGCGGGATTTACAAATACGCAGTATTTT
CASSQEDRVGLAGFTNTQYF
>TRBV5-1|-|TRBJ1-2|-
TGCGCCAGCAGCCCATCTGGGGGCGACTATGGCTACACCTTC
CASSPSGGDYGYTF
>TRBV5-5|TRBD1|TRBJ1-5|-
TGTGCCAGCAGCTTGGGACAGGGAAGCAATCAGCCCCAGCATTTT
CASSLGQGSNQPQHF
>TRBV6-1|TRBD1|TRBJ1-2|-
TGTGCCAGCAGTGAAGCAAATTGGTGGCGGGACAGGGGGCAATACACCTTC
CASSEANWWRDRGQYTF
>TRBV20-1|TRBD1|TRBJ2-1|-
TGCAGTGCTAGTGGGACAGGGTCCGGGAATGAGCAGTTCTTC
CSASGTGSGNEQFF
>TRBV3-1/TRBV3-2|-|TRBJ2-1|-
TGTGCCAGCAGCCCAAGGGAGGCTTACAATGAGCAGTTCTTC
CASSPREAYNEQFF
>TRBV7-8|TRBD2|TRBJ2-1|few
TGTGCCAGCAGTCCTACTTGGGTGGCGGGAGGGAGCTCCTACAATGAGCAGTTCTTC
CASSPTWVAGGSSYNEQFF
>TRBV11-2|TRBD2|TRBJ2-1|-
TGTGCCAGCAGCTTCCCCGCGGGGGGCCCTGCAAATGAGCAGTTCTTC
CASSFPAGGPANEQFF
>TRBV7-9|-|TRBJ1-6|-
TGTGCCAGCAGCTTATATCAGGGAAATTCACCCCTCCACTTT
CASSLYQGNSPLHF
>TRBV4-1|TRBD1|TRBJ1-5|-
TGCGCCAGCAGCCCAATAAGTCAGGGGGTACAGCCCCAGCATTTT
CASSPISQGVQPQHF
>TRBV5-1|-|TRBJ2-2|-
TGCGCCAGCAGTCGTCACAGGGTGGGTGACACCGGGGAGCTGTTTTTT
CASSRHRVGDTGELFF